Presented here are 19 T cell receptor beta chains from one specimen sequenced in a study of control samples from healthy donors and cancer patients. The data were produced by immunoSEQ multiplex PCR, yet TCRdb's version contains in-frame clones alone and is incomplete. This sample has about 190,000 clones, with around 90% found just once. The specimen sequenced was blood. These receptors all stem from a man younger than 45 in good health.

This clone was seen more than once but under ten times. The gene calls are TRBV7-8 and TRBJ1-5; D might be TRBD1 (6 bases). The CDR3 is 14 amino acids. The V end lost 2 bases, the J end lost 2 bases, and 7 bases lay between the germline ends. In germline, CDR1 is SGHVS, CDR2 FQNEAQ. The CDR3 region is CASSLNRGNQPQHF. The CDR3, as DNA: TGTGCCAGCAGCTTAAACAGGGGCAATCAGCCCCAGCATTTT.

Comment on this clone: A read error may account for a junction end that differs from germline. The V and J genes are TRBV13 and TRBJ1-4; 9 bases agree with TRBD1. This CDR3 spans 14 amino acids. Per germline, CDR1 PRHDT and CDR2 FYEKMQ (reference sequence). CDR3 in DNA: TGTGCCAGCAGCCTAGGACAGGGGAGGGAAAAACTGTTTTTT. This encodes CASSLGQGREKLFF.

The chain links TRBV13 to TRBJ1-4; D perhaps matches TRBD1 (5 bases). The CDR3 has 15 residues. Trimming removed 5 bases at V and 2 bases at J, with 12 bases between. Germline V gives CDR1 PRHDT, CDR2 FYEKMQ (reference sequence). CDR3 residues: CASSPGGDTNEKLFF. CDR3 in DNA: TGTGCCAGCAGCCCCGGAGGGGACACTAATGAAAAACTGTTTTTT.

J is TRBJ1-5 and V is TRBV5-6; 8 bases align to TRBD1. From germline, CDR1 is SGHDT and CDR2 YYEEEE. The CDR3 covers 15 residues. The V and J ends lost 2 bases and 4 bases, in that order; junction bases with no gene match: 5. The CDR3 protein is CASSLGQGWNQPQHF. The CDR3, as DNA: TGTGCCAGCAGCTTAGGACAGGGTTGGAATCAGCCCCAGCATTTT.

This clone has a single count. The V gene is TRBV6-2 or TRBV6-3, the J gene TRBJ1-2; 10 bases map to TRBD1. The V segment lost 6 bases and the J segment 8 bases; nucleotides outside the gene matches: 6. The CDR3 is 13 residues long. The germline CDR1 and CDR2 sequences are MNHEY and SVGEGT. This CDR3 is CASSLGQGSGYTF. CDR3 DNA: TGTGCCAGCAGCTTGGGACAGGGGAGCGGCTACACCTTC.

The count of this clone is one. V and J are TRBV14 and TRBJ1-3, with D possibly being TRBD1 (5 bases). CDR3 length: 15 amino acids. CDR1 is SGHDN and CDR2 is FVKESK in the germline V gene. Trimming shortened V by 1 base and J by 4 bases, and 11 bases separated the two germline ends. The CDR3 nucleotides are TGTGCCAGCAGCCAAGTGGCAGGGAAGGGAAACACCATATATTTT. It codes for CASSQVAGKGNTIYF.

The rearrangement joins TRBV5-1 to TRBJ2-3, with TRBD1 as a possible D gene (6 bases). CDR3 length: 16 residues. Looked up from germline, CDR1 is SGHRS and CDR2 is YFSETQ. The germline V and J ends were trimmed by 4 bases and 1 base, with 16 bases remaining between them. The CDR3 coding sequence is TGCGCCAGCAGCCTGGGGGCCGGGCAGGGCACAGATACGCAGTATTTT. Amino acid sequence: CASSLGAGQGTDTQYF.

This chain uses TRBV2 with TRBJ1-1, with D unresolved. The CDR3 is 14 amino acids. Germline values: CDR1 SNHLY, CDR2 FYNNEI. The V gene lost 2 bases and the J gene lost 1 base, with 8 bases spanning the gap. The CDR3 region is CASSERTENTEAFF. The CDR3 coding sequence is TGTGCCAGCAGTGAAAGGACCGAGAACACTGAAGCTTTCTTT.

The V call is TRBV27, the J call TRBJ2-1, with D uncertain. Trimming shortened V by 2 bases and J by 7 bases, and 9 bases separated the two germline ends. Germline CDR1 reads MNHEY; CDR2 reads SMNVEV (reference sequence). The CDR3 length is 13 residues. CDR3 bases: TGTGCCAGCAGTTTACAGCTATTAAATGAGCAGTTCTTC. This codes for CASSLQLLNEQFF.

V gene TRBV7-9 combines with J gene TRBJ2-1, with a possible D match to TRBD2 (7 bases). Germline V gene lookup returns CDR1 SEHNR and CDR2 FQNEAQ (reference sequence). This CDR3 contains 15 residues. Deletions cut 8 bases from V and 10 bases from J, with 24 bases between. CDR3 DNA sequence: TGTGCCAGCGTCGAGCGAGGGGGGGTCGGAAGCGAGCAGTTCTTC. Translating it yields CASVERGGVGSEQFF.

This chain joins TRBV11-3 and TRBJ2-6; D call uncertain. Germline assignment: CDR1 SGHNT and CDR2 YENEEA. The CDR3 sequence is 14 residues long. Deletions cut 5 bases from V and 0 bases from J, with 5 bases between. The CDR3 DNA reads as TGTGCCAGCAGCCCGGGCTCTGGGGCCAACGTCCTGACTTTC. Its translation: CASSPGSGANVLTF.

The chain links TRBV30 to TRBJ1-3; D is unresolved. The CDR3 contains 13 residues. Per germline, CDR1 GTSNPN and CDR2 SVGIG (reference sequence). With 3 bases removed from V and 1 base from J, the gap between germline ends came to 7 bases. Here the CDR3 DNA reads TGTGCCTGGAGAGCGCATTCTGGAAACACCATATATTTT. As protein: CAWRAHSGNTIYF.

This chain links TRBV27 with TRBJ1-1, with TRBD1 matching over 8 bases. The CDR3 is made up of 15 amino acids. From germline, CDR1 is MNHEY and CDR2 SMNVEV (reference sequence). V was pared by 5 bases and J by 1 base, with 6 bases of the junction left unmatched. The CDR3 DNA is TGTGCCAGCAGTCAGGGGGCCCTTGGGAACACTGAAGCTTTCTTT. Encoded protein: CASSQGALGNTEAFF.

The chain carries TRBV27 and TRBJ1-5; D gene ambiguous. Germline V gene sequence: CDR1 MNHEY, CDR2 SMNVEV (reference sequence). The CDR3 has 13 residues. Trimming took 4 bases from V and 6 from J, leaving 10 bases between them. CDR3 DNA: TGTGCCAGCAGTTATATGGGAGGTCAGCCCCAGCATTTT. Its protein is CASSYMGGQPQHF.

This sequence joins TRBV5-1 and TRBJ1-4; tentatively, D is TRBD1 (5 bases). Germline V gives CDR1 SGHRS, CDR2 YFSETQ. This CDR3 comprises 11 residues. Between the trimmed V and J ends, which lost 5 bases and 15 bases, there was a span of 14 bases. CDR3 in DNA: TGCGCCAGCAGTTCATCGGGACGGGTGTTTTTT. This gives the protein CASSSSGRVFF.

This clone was seen only a few times. V is TRBV15 and J is TRBJ2-3; D uncertain. Trimming pared 4 bases from V and 0 bases from J, leaving 5 bases between. Per germline, CDR1 LNHNV and CDR2 YYDKDF (reference sequence). The CDR3 sequence is 13 residues long. The CDR3 sequence is CATSIPSTDTQYF. CDR3 nucleotide sequence: TGTGCCACCAGCATTCCTAGCACAGATACGCAGTATTTT.

This clone was seen a single time. The chain combines TRBV5-1 with TRBJ2-7; TRBD2 might be the D (5 bases). This CDR3 is built from 15 residues. Germline V gene sequence: CDR1 SGHRS, CDR2 YFSETQ. Trimming left V 4 bases short and J 2 bases short, with 16 bases between. The CDR3 DNA reads as TGCGCCAGCAGCCCCGAGGGCAGTCTACCCTACGAGCAGTACTTC. Amino acid sequence: CASSPEGSLPYEQYF.

The V call is TRBV30, the J call TRBJ1-1; D perhaps matches TRBD1 (5 bases). This CDR3 comprises 16 residues. Between the trimmed V and J ends, which lost 0 bases and 0 bases, there was a span of 14 bases. CDR1 GTSNPN and CDR2 SVGIG come from the germline V gene (reference sequence). The CDR3 DNA reads as TGTGCCTGGAGTGTAACAGGTTTTGGGATGAACACTGAAGCTTTCTTT. As protein: CAWSVTGFGMNTEAFF.

A few counts support this clone. CDR3 nucleotides: TGCGCCAGCAGCTTGACAGGGAATAATTCACCCCTCCACTTT. Its translation is CASSLTGNNSPLHF. The rearrangement links TRBV5-1 to TRBJ1-6, with D possibly TRBD1 on 6 matching bases. The CDR3 length is 14 residues. V lost 1 base and J 5 bases, leaving 7 bases between the germline ends. Germline V lookup: CDR1 SGHRS, CDR2 YFSETQ.